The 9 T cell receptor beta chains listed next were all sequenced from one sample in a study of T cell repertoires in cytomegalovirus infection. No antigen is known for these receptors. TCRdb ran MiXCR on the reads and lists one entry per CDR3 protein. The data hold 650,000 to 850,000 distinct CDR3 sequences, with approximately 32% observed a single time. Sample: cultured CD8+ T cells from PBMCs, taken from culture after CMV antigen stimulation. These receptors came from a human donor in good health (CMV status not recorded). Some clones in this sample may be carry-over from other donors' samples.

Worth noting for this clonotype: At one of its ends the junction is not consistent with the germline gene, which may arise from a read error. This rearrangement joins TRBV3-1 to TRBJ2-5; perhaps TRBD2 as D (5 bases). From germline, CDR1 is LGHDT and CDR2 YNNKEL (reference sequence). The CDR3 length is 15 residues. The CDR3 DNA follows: TGTGCCAGCAGCCCGTCATACCGGGATGAAGAAACCCAGTACTTC. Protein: CASSPSYRDEETQYF.

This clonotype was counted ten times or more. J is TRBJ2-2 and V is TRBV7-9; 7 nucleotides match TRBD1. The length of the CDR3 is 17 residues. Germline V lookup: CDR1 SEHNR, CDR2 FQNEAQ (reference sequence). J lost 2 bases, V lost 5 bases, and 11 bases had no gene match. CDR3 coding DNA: TGTGCCAGCAGCCATTGGCCGGACAGGCCCAACACCGGGGAGCTGTTTTTT. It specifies CASSHWPDRPNTGELFF.

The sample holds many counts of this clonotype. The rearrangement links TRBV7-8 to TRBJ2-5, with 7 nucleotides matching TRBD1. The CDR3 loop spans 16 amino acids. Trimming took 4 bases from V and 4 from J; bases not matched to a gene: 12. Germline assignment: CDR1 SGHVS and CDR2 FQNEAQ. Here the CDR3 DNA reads TGTGCCAGCAGCTACTGGGGACAGAGGGAGCGAGAGACCCAGTACTTC. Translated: CASSYWGQRERETQYF.

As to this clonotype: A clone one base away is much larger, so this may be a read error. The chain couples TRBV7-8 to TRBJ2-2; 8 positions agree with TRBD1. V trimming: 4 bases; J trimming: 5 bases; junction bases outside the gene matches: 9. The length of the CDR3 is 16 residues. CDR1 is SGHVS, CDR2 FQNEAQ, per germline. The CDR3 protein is CASSSTGGDRTGELFF. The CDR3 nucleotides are TGTGCCAGCAGCTCCACAGGGGGAGATCGAACCGGGGAGCTGTTTTTT.

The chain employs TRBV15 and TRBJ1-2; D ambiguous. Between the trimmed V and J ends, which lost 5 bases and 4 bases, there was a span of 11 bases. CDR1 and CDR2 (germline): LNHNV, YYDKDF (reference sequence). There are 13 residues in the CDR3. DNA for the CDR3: TGTGCCACCAGCCCAGACGCGGTCTATGGCTACACCTTC. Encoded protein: CATSPDAVYGYTF.

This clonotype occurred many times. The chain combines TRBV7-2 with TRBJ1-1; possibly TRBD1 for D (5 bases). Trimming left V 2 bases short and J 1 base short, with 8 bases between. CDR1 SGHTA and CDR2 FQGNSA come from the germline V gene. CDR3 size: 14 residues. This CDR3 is CASSLTGQNTEAFF. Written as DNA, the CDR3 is TGTGCCAGCAGCTTAACAGGACAGAACACTGAAGCTTTCTTT.

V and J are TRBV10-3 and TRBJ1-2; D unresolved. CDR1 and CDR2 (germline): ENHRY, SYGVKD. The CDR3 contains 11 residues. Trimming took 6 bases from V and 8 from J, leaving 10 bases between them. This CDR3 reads CAISTVEGYTF. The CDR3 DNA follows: TGTGCCATCAGCACAGTGGAGGGCTACACCTTC.

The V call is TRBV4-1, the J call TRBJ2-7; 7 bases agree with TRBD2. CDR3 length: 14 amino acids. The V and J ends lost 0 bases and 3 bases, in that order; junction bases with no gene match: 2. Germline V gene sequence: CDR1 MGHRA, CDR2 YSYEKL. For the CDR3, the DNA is TGCGCCAGCAGCCAAGATAGGGAGGGCTACGAGCAGTACGTC. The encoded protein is CASSQDREGYEQYV.

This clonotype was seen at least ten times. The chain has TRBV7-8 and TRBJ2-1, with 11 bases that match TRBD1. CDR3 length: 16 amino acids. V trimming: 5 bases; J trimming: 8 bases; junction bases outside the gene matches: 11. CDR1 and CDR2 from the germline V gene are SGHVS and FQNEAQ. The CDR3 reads CASSPRTGGGSDEQFF. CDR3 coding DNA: TGTGCCAGCAGCCCCCGGACAGGGGGCGGTTCCGATGAGCAGTTCTTC.